This paragraph covers one T cell receptor (beta chain) sequence. Its antigen is still unknown. CD4+ T cells specific for antigen were expanded with viral peptide pools by the ViraFEST assay before sequencing. Culture lasted around eleven days before CD4+ T cell isolation. The person was diagnosed with PCR-confirmed SARS-CoV-2 infection between March and December 2020. Germline CDR1 SNHLY, CDR2 FYNNEI. V was trimmed by 6 bases and J by 4 bases, leaving 15 bases between them. This CDR3 has 15 residues. Sequenced by immunoSEQ multiplex PCR; TCRdb stores in-frame clones only, minus some. The sample consists of under 60,000 clones, around three quarters of them appearing once. These data are taken from a study of vaccination effects on CD4 cells after COVID-19.

The clonotype comes from a human donor who had a prior SARS-CoV-2 infection. The chain joins TRBV2 to TRBJ1-4; D is possibly TRBD1 (5 bases). The sequencing used CD4+ T cells from PBMCs cultured with HIV peptides, collected before COVID-19 vaccination. Described subset: HIV-1 Nef peptide pool negative control/reference culture. The CDR3 is CASSTPRVSNEKLFF. The CDR3 nucleotides are TGTGCCAGCAGCACGCCCAGGGTCAGTAATGAAAAACTGTTTTTT.